The rows below give T cell receptor beta chains drawn from one sample of a study of high-grade serous ovarian cancer treatment subgroups. The table came from immunoSEQ multiplex PCR; TCRdb's copy has only in-frame clones and leaves some out. The table has roughly 6,300 clones, less than 85% seen once; the top ten hold 6.5% to 8.5%. Sample: tumor tissue. The receptors shown here come from a human donor with high-grade serous ovarian cancer. Both conserved end residues are part of each CDR3. Each record gives: J gene, V gene, D gene, clone size, CDR3 protein, CDR3 DNA. A D gene is named only where the DNA matches it firmly. Size is omitted from some rows. Given values are once, few, many or a class for expanded clones.

>TRBJ2-1|TRBV5-6|NA|NA
CASSFAARNEQFF
TGTGCCAGCAGCTTCGCGGCGCGCAATGAGCAGTTCTTC
>TRBJ2-2|TRBV19|NA|NA
CASSIGWVNTGELFF
TGTGCCAGTAGTATTGGTTGGGTGAACACCGGGGAGCTGTTTTTT
>TRBJ2-3|TRBV4-2|TRBD1|NA
CASSQDLRDRTDTQYF
TGTGCCAGCAGCCAAGATCTCCGGGACAGGACAGATACGCAGTATTTT
>TRBJ2-1|TRBV5-4|NA|NA
CASSLAWFYNEQFF
TGTGCCAGCAGCTTGGCGTGGTTCTACAATGAGCAGTTCTTC
>TRBJ2-1|TRBV11-3|NA|once
CASSFGGLGNEQFF
TGTGCCAGCAGCTTCGGTGGGCTGGGGAATGAGCAGTTCTTC
>TRBJ1-2|TRBV19|NA|few
CASSLRGMLYGYTF
TGTGCCAGTAGCCTCAGGGGAATGTTGTATGGCTACACCTTC
>TRBJ2-3|TRBV4-2|TRBD1|NA
CASSPLTGDTHTQYF
TGTGCCAGCAGCCCTCTGACAGGGGACACGCATACGCAGTATTTT
>TRBJ2-7|TRBV23-1|NA|few
CASSQSAPMAIPEVSAYEQYF
TGCGCCAGCAGTCAATCGGCTCCTATGGCCATCCCGGAGGTTTCCGCCTACGAGCAGTACTTC
>TRBJ2-7|TRBV5-4|NA|NA
CASSLDWKSYEQYF
TGTGCCAGCAGCTTGGACTGGAAATCCTACGAGCAGTACTTC
>TRBJ1-2|TRBV5-1|NA|NA
CASSLSPGGTEGYTF
TGCGCCAGCAGCTTGTCTCCGGGGGGGACGGAGGGCTACACCTTC
>TRBJ1-1|TRBV19|NA|NA
CASSSSGREPNTEAFF
TGTGCCAGTAGTTCCTCGGGGAGGGAACCGAACACTGAAGCTTTCTTT
>TRBJ1-5|TRBV10-1|TRBD1|NA
CASRRDSSNQPQHF
TGCGCCAGCAGAAGGGACAGTAGCAATCAGCCCCAGCATTTT
>TRBJ1-1|TRBV7-2|NA|NA
CASSWDTEAFF
TGTGCCAGCAGCTGGGACACTGAAGCTTTCTTT
>TRBJ1-1|TRBV4-3|NA|NA
CASSQGKGGTEAFF
TGCGCCAGCAGCCAAGGGAAAGGGGGGACTGAAGCTTTCTTT
>TRBJ1-5|TRBV25-1|TRBD1|NA
CASSTSGQPNQPQHF
TGTGCCAGCAGTACCTCGGGACAGCCTAATCAGCCCCAGCATTTT
>TRBJ2-2|TRBV27|NA|NA
CASSPGRENTGELFF
TGTGCCAGCAGTCCGGGACGGGAGAACACCGGGGAGCTGTTTTTT
>TRBJ2-7|TRBV14|NA|NA
CASSHRGRYEQYF
TGTGCCAGCAGCCATCGGGGGCGGTACGAGCAGTACTTC
>TRBJ2-5|TRBV14|NA|NA
CASSQRRTETQYF
TGTGCCAGCAGCCAACGCCGGACAGAGACCCAGTACTTC
>TRBJ2-1|TRBV28|NA|NA
CASSLGGLQDQIINEQFF
TGTGCCAGCAGTTTAGGGGGACTTCAAGACCAAATCATTAATGAGCAGTTCTTC
>TRBJ2-5|TRBV29-1|NA|NA
CSVKRETQYF
TGCAGCGTTAAAAGGGAGACCCAGTACTTC
>TRBJ1-1|TRBV2|TRBD1|once
CASEQGYTEAFF
TGTGCCAGCGAACAGGGGTACACTGAAGCTTTCTTT
>TRBJ2-3|TRBV30|TRBD1|NA
CAWMGQGADTQYF
TGTGCCTGGATGGGACAGGGGGCAGATACGCAGTATTTT
>TRBJ1-1|TRBV28|TRBD1|NA
CASRRTGVVEAFF
TGTGCCAGCAGGCGGACAGGGGTTGTTGAAGCTTTCTTT
>TRBJ2-6|TRBV23-1|NA|NA
CARKQGGVSGANVLTF
TGCGCCAGGAAACAGGGGGGGGTCTCTGGGGCCAACGTCCTGACTTTC
>TRBJ2-3|TRBV5-1|NA|NA
CASMLTDTQYF
TGCGCCAGCATGTTGACAGATACGCAGTATTTT
>TRBJ1-4|TRBV5-6|NA|NA
CASSLGRGEKLFF
TGTGCCAGCAGCTTGGGCCGGGGTGAAAAACTGTTTTTT
>TRBJ2-7|TRBV9|TRBD2|few
CASSVGLGTSGGYEQYF
TGTGCCAGCAGCGTAGGGCTGGGGACTAGCGGGGGCTACGAGCAGTACTTC
>TRBJ2-6|TRBV27|TRBD1|NA
CASSFRGYGANVLTF
TGTGCCAGCAGTTTCAGGGGGTATGGGGCCAACGTCCTGACTTTC
>TRBJ2-1|TRBV9|TRBD2|NA
CASSVASWVAGLYNEQFF
TGTGCCAGCAGCGTAGCGTCATGGGTAGCGGGCCTATACAATGAGCAGTTCTTC
>TRBJ2-1|TRBV27|TRBD2|NA
CASAHGTSGLEQFF
TGTGCCAGCGCTCACGGCACTAGCGGGTTAGAGCAGTTCTTC
>TRBJ2-3|TRBV5-1|NA|NA
CASTGPSTDTQYF
TGCGCCAGCACGGGACCCTCCACAGATACGCAGTATTTT
>TRBJ1-2|TRBV5-1|TRBD1|once
CASSNQGTGGFGYTF
TGCGCCAGCAGCAACCAAGGGACAGGGGGCTTTGGCTACACCTTC
>TRBJ1-1|TRBV5-1|TRBD1|NA
CTRRYRDRVTCYKNTEAFF
TGCACCCGCCGATACCGGGACAGGGTAACCTGCTACAAGAACACTGAAGCTTTCTTT
>TRBJ2-3|TRBV6-5|NA|NA
CASSYSDSGSTDTQYF
TGTGCCAGCAGTTACTCCGACAGCGGGAGCACAGATACGCAGTATTTT
>TRBJ2-7|TRBV5-1|TRBD1|NA
CASTLGIQGAGEQYF
TGCGCCAGCACCCTAGGAATACAGGGGGCAGGCGAGCAGTACTTC
>TRBJ2-3|TRBV6-5|NA|NA
CASSETRADTQYF
TGTGCCAGCAGTGAAACTAGGGCAGATACGCAGTATTTT
>TRBJ1-5|TRBV2|TRBD1|NA
CASQDRGMNQPQHF
TGTGCCAGCCAAGACAGGGGGATGAATCAGCCCCAGCATTTT
>TRBJ1-2|TRBV6-6|TRBD1|NA
CASSDRGRADGYTF
TGTGCCAGCAGTGACAGGGGGCGAGCGGATGGCTACACCTTC
>TRBJ1-1|TRBV27|NA|NA
CASWRNTEAFF
TGTGCCAGCTGGAGGAACACTGAAGCTTTCTTT
>TRBJ2-5|TRBV4-1|TRBD2|NA
CASSQDPGTSGRVEETQYF
TGCGCCAGCAGCCAAGATCCTGGGACTAGCGGGAGGGTTGAAGAGACCCAGTACTTC
>TRBJ2-3|TRBV18|TRBD1|once
CASSPPGTGSTDTQYF
TGTGCCAGCTCACCACCCGGGACAGGTAGCACAGATACGCAGTATTTT
>TRBJ1-2|TRBV7-2|TRBD1|few
CASSPSGTGNSGYTF
TGTGCCAGCAGCCCATCCGGGACAGGAAACTCTGGCTACACCTTC
>TRBJ1-3|TRBV6-1|NA|NA
CASITASSGNTIYF
TGTGCCAGCATAACAGCGAGCTCTGGAAACACCATATATTTT
>TRBJ1-2|TRBV7-9|NA|NA
CASSFRDARGYTF
TGTGCCAGCAGCTTTAGGGACGCTAGAGGCTACACCTTC
>TRBJ2-2|TRBV7-2|NA|NA
CASSLARETGELFF
TGTGCCAGCAGCTTAGCCCGGGAAACCGGGGAGCTGTTTTTT
>TRBJ2-3|TRBV19|TRBD1|NA
CASSPGTVLTDTQYF
TGTGCCAGTAGTCCTGGGACAGTTCTTACAGATACGCAGTATTTT
>TRBJ1-1|TRBV7-2|TRBD1|NA
CASSRRTGEATEAFF
TGTGCCAGCAGCAGAAGGACAGGGGAGGCCACTGAAGCTTTCTTT
>TRBJ2-7|TRBV29-1|NA|NA
CSVYTGGTEQYF
TGCAGCGTTTATACGGGGGGCACGGAGCAGTACTTC